Shown below are 31 T cell receptor beta chains from a single sample sequenced in a study of T cell repertoires in cytomegalovirus infection. TCRdb analysed the reads with MiXCR anew, one entry per CDR3 protein. The repertoire includes 560,000 or so distinct CDR3 sequences, 15% to 20% of them detected once, and 20% to 30% sits in the top ten. Sequencing was performed on CD8+ T cells from PBMCs. The source is a human donor in good health (CMV status not recorded). Some clones in this sample may be carry-over from other donors' samples.

This clonotype was picked up a small number of times. The CDR3 loop is CASGMTSGGHNEQFF. CDR3 sequence (DNA): TGTGCTAGTGGTATGACTAGCGGGGGGCACAATGAGCAGTTCTTC. V and J are TRBV12-5 and TRBJ2-1, with TRBD2 identical over 13 bases. CDR1 is LGHNT and CDR2 is FRNRAP in the germline V gene. Trimming cost V 5 bases and J 5 bases; bases outside gene matches: 3. The CDR3 has 15 residues.

This clonotype has ten or more counts. The chain couples TRBV7-9 to TRBJ1-6; D possibly corresponds to TRBD1 (5 bases). V lost 3 bases to trimming and J lost 8 bases, with 14 bases between them. The CDR3 is 15 amino acids. The V gene's germline CDR1 is SEHNR and CDR2 FQNEAQ (reference sequence). The CDR3 loop reads CASSLSGQGDSPLHF. In DNA, the CDR3 is TGTGCCAGCAGCTTGAGTGGGCAGGGAGATTCACCCCTCCACTTT.

This clonotype was seen repeatedly, ten times or more. V and J are TRBV2 and TRBJ1-5, with D possibly TRBD1 on 5 matching bases. Trimming pared 0 bases from V and 5 bases from J, leaving 14 bases between. This CDR3 region has 16 residues. Germline CDR1 is SNHLY and CDR2 is FYNNEI. The CDR3 here is CASSEAGGRGDQPQHF. CDR3 nucleotide sequence: TGTGCCAGCAGTGAAGCAGGAGGTAGAGGGGATCAGCCCCAGCATTTT.

The chain combines TRBV6-6 with TRBJ1-2; D perhaps matches TRBD1 (5 bases). Germline V gene sequence: CDR1 MNHNY, CDR2 SVGAGI (reference sequence). V was pared by 7 bases and J by 4 bases, with 16 bases between. The CDR3 totals 14 residues. The CDR3 protein is CASIPGLPGYGYTF. Here the CDR3 DNA reads TGTGCCAGCATCCCGGGACTCCCCGGCTATGGCTACACCTTC.

This clonotype has ten or more counts. The chain couples TRBV27 to TRBJ2-1; 16 nucleotides align to TRBD2. V shed 4 bases, J shed 8 bases, and the junction held 8 bases outside the gene matches. The CDR3 spans 17 residues. The V gene's germline CDR1 is MNHEY and CDR2 SMNVEV (reference sequence). As DNA, the CDR3 is TGTGCCAGCAGTTCGGGGACTAGCGGGAGGGCCAGGGATGAGCAGTTCTTC. Protein product: CASSSGTSGRARDEQFF.

This clonotype was picked up many times. The chain employs TRBV27 and TRBJ2-1, with TRBD1 identical over 10 bases. The junction had 5 bases not matched to a gene; V was cut back by 3 bases and J by 6 bases. Per germline, CDR1 MNHEY and CDR2 SMNVEV (reference sequence). This CDR3 has 15 amino acids. The CDR3 DNA sequence: TGTGCCAGCAGTTTGGGGACAGGGGCCCCCAATGAGCAGTTCTTC. It translates to CASSLGTGAPNEQFF.

The chain joins TRBV15 to TRBJ1-5; 7 bases line up with TRBD1. This CDR3 has 19 amino acids. Germline V lookup: CDR1 LNHNV, CDR2 YYDKDF (reference sequence). The J segment lost 7 bases and the V segment lost 0 bases, leaving 18 bases of the junction unmatched. This chain's CDR3 is CATSRDPITPNRGPQPQHF. CDR3 DNA sequence: TGTGCCACCAGCAGAGATCCCATTACTCCTAACAGGGGTCCCCAGCCCCAGCATTTT.

The chain recombines TRBV5-5 with TRBJ2-7; D is possibly TRBD2 (6 bases). Germline V gene lookup returns CDR1 SGHKS and CDR2 YYEKEE (reference sequence). CDR3 length: 14 amino acids. Deletions cut 2 bases from V and 3 bases from J, with 12 bases between. CDR3 in amino acids: CASSFAGRNYEQYF. The CDR3 region has the DNA TGTGCCAGCAGCTTTGCGGGGCGGAACTACGAGCAGTACTTC.

The table lists this clonotype with many counts. This sequence joins TRBV11-2 and TRBJ1-1, with D hard to call. Trimming removed 1 base from V and 1 base from J, with 10 bases in between. Germline-derived CDR1 and CDR2 are SGHAT and FQNNGV. CDR3 length equals 15 residues. The CDR3, as DNA: TGTGCCAGCAGCTTAGTCGGGGTGGGGAACACTGAAGCTTTCTTT. This codes for CASSLVGVGNTEAFF.

In this sample, this clonotype turned up a few times. The gene calls are TRBV20-1 and TRBJ2-7, with D uncertain. CDR3 length: 15 residues. Germline assignment: CDR1 DFQATT and CDR2 SNEGSKA (reference sequence). V was cut by 2 bases and J by 2 bases, with 16 bases left in between. The CDR3 DNA follows: TGCAGTGCTAGACCCCTAGGAACAGAGCCCTACGAGCAGTACTTC. It encodes CSARPLGTEPYEQYF.

This clonotype has a count of ten or more. V and J are TRBV27 and TRBJ2-1; unclear D gene. The V gene's germline CDR1 is MNHEY and CDR2 SMNVEV (reference sequence). The V end lost 3 bases, the J end lost 3 bases, and 12 bases lay between the germline ends. This CDR3 spans 15 amino acids. In nucleotides, the CDR3 is TGTGCCAGCAGTTTCCCCCCAGCTGGCTACAATGAGCAGTTCTTC. It translates to CASSFPPAGYNEQFF.

Only a few counts were recorded for this clonotype. The chain employs TRBV27 and TRBJ2-7, with 13 bases fitting TRBD2. The CDR3 loop spans 16 amino acids. The junction had 7 bases not matched to a gene; V was cut back by 6 bases and J by 2 bases. Per the germline V gene, CDR1 is MNHEY and CDR2 is SMNVEV (reference sequence). The CDR3 DNA is TGTGCCAGCAGCGGACTAGCGGGAGTAGGTCCCTACGAGCAGTACTTC. This gives the protein CASSGLAGVGPYEQYF.

This clonotype was observed many times. The V call is TRBV7-9, the J call TRBJ2-2; TRBD1 is a possible D gene (5 bases). The CDR3 totals 14 residues. CDR1 is SEHNR, CDR2 FQNEAQ, per germline (reference sequence). With 7 bases removed from V and 0 bases from J, the gap between germline ends came to 9 bases. The CDR3 DNA reads TGTGCCAGCACCTCGACAGCGAACACCGGGGAGCTGTTTTTT. Amino acids: CASTSTANTGELFF.

The sample holds many counts of this clonotype. This chain uses TRBV7-9 with TRBJ1-1, with D unresolved. This CDR3 is built from 12 residues. Germline V lookup: CDR1 SEHNR, CDR2 FQNEAQ (reference sequence). The V gene lost 6 bases and the J gene lost 1 base, with 6 bases spanning the gap. CDR3 in amino acids: CASREGNTEAFF. CDR3 DNA sequence: TGTGCCAGCAGGGAGGGGAACACTGAAGCTTTCTTT.

The chain combines TRBV20-1 with TRBJ2-7; unclear D gene. This CDR3 comprises 14 residues. Between the trimmed V and J ends, which lost 3 bases and 3 bases, there was a span of 15 bases. In germline, CDR1 is DFQATT, CDR2 SNEGSKA (reference sequence). CDR3 coding DNA: TGCAGTGCTAGTAAACAGATAAATTTCTACGAGCAGTACTTC. It yields the protein CSASKQINFYEQYF.

Ten or more counts support this clonotype. J is TRBJ2-3 and V is TRBV7-9; 8 positions match TRBD2. Trimming at V came to 5 bases and at J to 8 bases, leaving 9 bases not matched to a gene. CDR3 length: 14 residues. The germline CDR1 and CDR2 sequences are SEHNR and FQNEAQ (reference sequence). CDR3 amino acids: CASSRTSGTVTQYF. In nucleotides, the CDR3 is TGTGCCAGCAGCCGAACTAGCGGAACCGTTACGCAGTATTTT.

The chain links TRBV5-1 to TRBJ2-7, with 7 bases identical to TRBD1. The CDR3 is 15 residues long. After removal of 5 bases from V and 3 bases from J, the junction contained 11 bases not matched to a gene. Germline-derived CDR1 and CDR2 are SGHRS and YFSETQ. CDR3 in DNA: TGCGCCAGCAGACCTACCGGGACAGACTACTACGAGCAGTACTTC. Amino acids: CASRPTGTDYYEQYF.

Regarding this clonotype: The CDR3 carries no conserved terminal phenylalanine or tryptophan, so it likely arises from a read error. J is TRBJ2-7 and V is TRBV7-4; weak D call: TRBD2 (7 bases). The CDR3 totals 15 residues. Trimming removed 2 bases at V and 6 bases at J, with 17 bases between. Per the germline V gene, CDR1 is SGHVT and CDR2 is SQSDAQ. CDR3 nucleotide sequence: TGTGCCAGCAGCTTACCGGGGGCGGGAGTCGGCGAGCAGTACTTA. This translates into CASSLPGAGVGEQYL.

CDR3 nucleotides: TGTGCCAGCAGACAACGAGACAGGGAATCATACAATGAGCAGTTCTTC. Its protein is CASRQRDRESYNEQFF. The chain employs TRBV3-1 and TRBJ2-1, with 7 bases fitting TRBD1. This CDR3 region has 16 residues. The germline CDR1 and CDR2 sequences are LGHDT and YNNKEL (reference sequence). Trimming cost V 6 bases and J 4 bases; bases outside gene matches: 12.

This clonotype was detected many times. The chain employs TRBV7-9 and TRBJ2-7; 10 positions agree with TRBD1. From germline, CDR1 is SEHNR and CDR2 FQNEAQ (reference sequence). The CDR3 runs 15 residues. V shed 3 bases, J shed 5 bases, and the junction held 7 bases outside the gene matches. The CDR3 is CASSFITGTGDEQYF. Here the CDR3 DNA reads TGTGCCAGCAGCTTCATCACCGGGACAGGGGACGAGCAGTACTTC.

This clonotype was seen more than once but under ten times. The chain joins TRBV19 to TRBJ1-2; TRBD1 agrees at 9 bases. Germline CDR1 reads LNHDA; CDR2 reads SQIVND (reference sequence). This CDR3 is 16 amino acids long. Trimming at V came to 1 base and at J to 4 bases, leaving 7 bases not matched to a gene. CDR3 sequence: CASSIAGTGPRYGYTF. Here the CDR3 DNA reads TGTGCCAGTAGTATAGCGGGGACAGGGCCTCGCTATGGCTACACCTTC.

The chain recombines TRBV27 with TRBJ2-5; 11 bases are a match to TRBD2. CDR3 length: 13 amino acids. The trim removed 6 bases at V and 4 bases at J, leaving 1 base unmatched. Per germline, CDR1 MNHEY and CDR2 SMNVEV (reference sequence). The CDR3 coding sequence is TGTGCCAGCAGCGGACTAGCGGGAGAGACCCAGTACTTC. Encoded protein: CASSGLAGETQYF.

This clonotype came up a few times. The chain is built from TRBV7-6 and TRBJ2-2; D might be TRBD1 or TRBD2, each matching 6 bases. Germline CDR1 and CDR2: SGHVS and FNYEAQ. Trimming shortened V by 1 base and J by 6 bases, and 15 bases separated the two germline ends. The CDR3 has 16 amino acids. DNA for the CDR3: TGTGCCAGCAGCTTAGGTTTCGGGGGCGCGGCCGGGGAGCTGTTTTTT. Its translation is CASSLGFGGAAGELFF.

This clonotype was detected once. For the CDR3, the DNA is TGCAGTGCTAGAGGACAGGGGGAAAACATTCAGTACTTC. Its translation: CSARGQGENIQYF. The chain couples TRBV20-1 to TRBJ2-4; TRBD1 matches at 9 bases. Germline V CDR1 and CDR2: DFQATT, SNEGSKA (reference sequence). CDR3 size: 13 residues. The J segment lost 5 bases and the V segment lost 1 base, leaving 0 bases of the junction unmatched.

This chain uses TRBV27 with TRBJ1-1; 8 bases are shared with TRBD1. V trimming: 7 bases; J trimming: 7 bases; junction bases outside the gene matches: 11. In germline, CDR1 is MNHEY, CDR2 SMNVEV (reference sequence). The CDR3 totals 14 residues. DNA of the CDR3: TGTGCCAGCACTCGTACACCAGGGGGCAGTGAAGCTTTCTTT. Translating it yields CASTRTPGGSEAFF.

This clonotype appeared a few times. The V gene is TRBV6-2 or TRBV6-3, the J gene TRBJ1-2; D perhaps matches TRBD1 (6 bases). Germline V lookup: CDR1 MNHEY, CDR2 SVGEGT. CDR3 length equals 15 residues. V shed 0 bases and J shed 4 bases, with 12 bases lying between them. This chain's CDR3 is CASSYSPGEGYGYTF. The CDR3 nucleotides are TGTGCCAGCAGTTACTCTCCAGGGGAAGGCTATGGCTACACCTTC.

The J gene is TRBJ2-7, the V gene TRBV5-1; a possible D gene is TRBD2 (6 bases). Germline V gives CDR1 SGHRS, CDR2 YFSETQ. V was shortened by 3 bases and J by 2 bases, with 15 bases between the two germline ends. The CDR3 is 15 residues long. CDR3 protein: CASSYRTGGTYEQYF. The CDR3, as DNA: TGCGCCAGCAGCTACCGGACCGGAGGGACCTACGAGCAGTACTTC.

This chain joins TRBV27 and TRBJ2-7; D is possibly TRBD2 (6 bases). V shed 6 bases and J shed 3 bases, with 12 bases lying between them. The germline gives CDR1 MNHEY, CDR2 SMNVEV (reference sequence). The CDR3 runs to 13 residues. The CDR3 nucleotides read TGTGCCAGCAGGGGAGGACTTCTCTACGAGCAGTACTTC. It encodes CASRGGLLYEQYF.

This clonotype was observed many times. The rearrangement links TRBV2 to TRBJ2-1; D is possibly TRBD1 (5 bases). Germline values: CDR1 SNHLY, CDR2 FYNNEI. This CDR3 contains 16 residues. The V gene lost 5 bases and the J gene lost 1 base, with 15 bases spanning the gap. The CDR3 DNA reads TGTGCCAGCAGTAAGTCTAGGGGCCCTTCCTACAATGAGCAGTTCTTC. As protein: CASSKSRGPSYNEQFF.

Only one count was recorded for this clonotype. The chain uses TRBV7-9 and TRBJ2-1; tentatively, D is TRBD1 (5 bases). The CDR3 contains 15 residues. The V end lost 1 base, the J end lost 4 bases, and 11 bases lay between the germline ends. Germline V lookup: CDR1 SEHNR, CDR2 FQNEAQ (reference sequence). The CDR3 nucleotides are TGTGCCAGCAGCTTAGTATTACAGGCGTACAATGAGCAGTTCTTC. Translating gives CASSLVLQAYNEQFF.

This clonotype was counted ten times or more. The V call is TRBV12-3 or TRBV12-4, the J call TRBJ2-7, with 9 positions matching TRBD1. The junction had 4 bases not matched to a gene; V was cut back by 3 bases and J by 1 base. This CDR3 is 15 amino acids long. CDR3 DNA: TGTGCCAGCAGTTTGACGGACAGGGGATCCTACGAGCAGTACTTC. Protein product: CASSLTDRGSYEQYF.